Detailed here is one T cell receptor beta chain. Its target is not known. Relative to the germline gene, one junction end is altered; a read error may explain this. The study ran its PCR with 60 Vbeta and 13 Jbeta primers. As processed by the authors: About 11 million shared chains were among the roughly 80 million unique TCR beta chains that a later analysis counted. This table comes from immunoSEQ multiplex PCR, and its TCRdb copy is limited to in-frame clones, with some not included. The V and J calls and clone size come from that table; D and trimming were worked out from the DNA. Of approximately 100,000 clones detected, about 62% appear once; the ten largest clones hold 3% to 4%. The sample is drawn from a study of cytomegalovirus exposure and HLA in healthy donors. Study-level background: Around 85 million unique TCR sequences came from HLA-typed donors in an early release. Overall study results and limits: In most subjects, TCR beta sequences reportedly gave accurate predictions of HLA-A and HLA-B alleles.

This CDR3 has 13 amino acids. CDR1 and CDR2 (germline): SSHAT, FNYEAQ (reference sequence). The V and J genes are TRBV7-7 and TRBJ1-2, with D unclear. The sequence came from a man aged 25 to 40 in good health and CMV-seronegative. Sequencing input: PBMCs. The CDR3, as DNA: TGTGCTAGCAGCCGAACCCAGTACTATGGCTACACCTTC. This encodes CASSRTQYYGYTF.